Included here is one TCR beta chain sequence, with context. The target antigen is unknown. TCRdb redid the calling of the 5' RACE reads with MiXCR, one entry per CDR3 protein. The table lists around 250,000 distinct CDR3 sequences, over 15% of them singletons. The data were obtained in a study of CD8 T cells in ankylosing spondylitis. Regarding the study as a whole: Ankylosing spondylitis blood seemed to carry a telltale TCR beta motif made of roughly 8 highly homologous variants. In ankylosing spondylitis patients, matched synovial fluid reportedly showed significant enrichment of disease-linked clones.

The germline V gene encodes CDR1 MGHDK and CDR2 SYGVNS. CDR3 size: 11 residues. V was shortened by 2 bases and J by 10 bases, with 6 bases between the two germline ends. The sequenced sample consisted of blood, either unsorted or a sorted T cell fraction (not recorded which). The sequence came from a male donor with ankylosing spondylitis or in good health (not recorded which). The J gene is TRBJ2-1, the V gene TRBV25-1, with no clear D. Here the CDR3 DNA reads TGTGCCAGCAGTGAACTTCTAGAGCAGTTCTTC. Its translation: CASSELLEQFF.